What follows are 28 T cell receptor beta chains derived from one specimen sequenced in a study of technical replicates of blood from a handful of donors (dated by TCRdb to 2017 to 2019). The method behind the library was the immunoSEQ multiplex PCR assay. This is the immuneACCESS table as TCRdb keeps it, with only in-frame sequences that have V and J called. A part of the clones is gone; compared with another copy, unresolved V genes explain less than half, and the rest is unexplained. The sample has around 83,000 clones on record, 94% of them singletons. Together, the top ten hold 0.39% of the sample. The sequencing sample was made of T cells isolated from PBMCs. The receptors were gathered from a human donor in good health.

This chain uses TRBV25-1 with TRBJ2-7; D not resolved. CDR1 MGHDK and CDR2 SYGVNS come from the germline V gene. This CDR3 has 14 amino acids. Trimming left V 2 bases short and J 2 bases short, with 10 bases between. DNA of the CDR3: TGTGCCAGCAGTGAACTGACTGTACCCTACGAGCAGTACTTC. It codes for CASSELTVPYEQYF.

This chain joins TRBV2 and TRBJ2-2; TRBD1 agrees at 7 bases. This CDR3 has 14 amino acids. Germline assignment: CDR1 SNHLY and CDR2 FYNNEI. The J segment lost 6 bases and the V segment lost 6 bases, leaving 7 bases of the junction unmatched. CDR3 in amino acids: CASRTDRAAGELFF. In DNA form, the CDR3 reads TGTGCCAGCAGAACCGACAGGGCCGCCGGGGAGCTGTTTTTT.

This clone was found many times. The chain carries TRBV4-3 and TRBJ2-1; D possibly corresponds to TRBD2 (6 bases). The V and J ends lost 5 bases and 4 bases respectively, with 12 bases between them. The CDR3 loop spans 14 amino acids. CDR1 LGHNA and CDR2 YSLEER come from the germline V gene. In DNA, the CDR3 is TGCGCCAGCAGCATGGGGCTAGCGTACAATGAGCAGTTCTTC. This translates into CASSMGLAYNEQFF.

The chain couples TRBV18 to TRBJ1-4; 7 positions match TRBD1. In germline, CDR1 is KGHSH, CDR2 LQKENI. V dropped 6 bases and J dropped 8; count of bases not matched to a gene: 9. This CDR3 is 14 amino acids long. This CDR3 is CASSLYRGTEKLFF. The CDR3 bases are TGTGCCAGCTCCCTGTACAGGGGAACGGAAAAACTGTTTTTT.

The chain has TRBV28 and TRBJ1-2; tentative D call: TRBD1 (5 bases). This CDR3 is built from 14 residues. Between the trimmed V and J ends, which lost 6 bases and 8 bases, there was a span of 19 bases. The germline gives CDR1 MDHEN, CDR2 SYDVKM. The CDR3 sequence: CASRGAQGVGGYTF. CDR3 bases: TGTGCCAGCAGGGGTGCCCAGGGCGTGGGGGGCTACACCTTC.

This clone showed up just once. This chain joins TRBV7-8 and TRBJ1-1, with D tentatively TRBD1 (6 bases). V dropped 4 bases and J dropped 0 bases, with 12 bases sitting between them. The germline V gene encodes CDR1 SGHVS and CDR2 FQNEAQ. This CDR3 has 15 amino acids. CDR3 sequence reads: CASSSQGSLNTEAFF. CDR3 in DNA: TGTGCCAGCAGCTCTCAGGGGAGTCTGAACACTGAAGCTTTCTTT.

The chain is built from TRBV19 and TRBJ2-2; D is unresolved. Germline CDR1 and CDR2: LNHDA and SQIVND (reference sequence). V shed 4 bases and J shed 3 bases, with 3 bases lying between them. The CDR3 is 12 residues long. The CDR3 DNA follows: TGTGCCAGTAGTACATACACCGGGGAGCTGTTTTTT. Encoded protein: CASSTYTGELFF.

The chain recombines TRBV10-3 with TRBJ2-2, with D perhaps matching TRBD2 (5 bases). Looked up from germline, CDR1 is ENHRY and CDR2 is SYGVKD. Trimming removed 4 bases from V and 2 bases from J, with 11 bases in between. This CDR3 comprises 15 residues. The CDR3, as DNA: TGTGCCATCAGTGGAACCGGGATAAACACCGGGGAGCTGTTTTTT. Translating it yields CAISGTGINTGELFF.

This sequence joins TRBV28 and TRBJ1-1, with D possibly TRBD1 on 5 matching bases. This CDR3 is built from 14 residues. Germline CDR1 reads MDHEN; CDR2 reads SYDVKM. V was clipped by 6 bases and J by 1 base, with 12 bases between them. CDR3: CASRADRPNTEAFF. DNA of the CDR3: TGTGCCAGCAGAGCAGACAGACCGAACACTGAAGCTTTCTTT. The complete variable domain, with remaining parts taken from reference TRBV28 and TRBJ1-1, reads DVKVTQSSRYLVKRTGEKVFLECVQDMDHENMFWYRQDPGLGLRLIYFSYDVKMKEKGDIPEGYSVSREKKERFSLILESASTNQTSMYLCASRADRPNTEAFFGQGTRLTVV.

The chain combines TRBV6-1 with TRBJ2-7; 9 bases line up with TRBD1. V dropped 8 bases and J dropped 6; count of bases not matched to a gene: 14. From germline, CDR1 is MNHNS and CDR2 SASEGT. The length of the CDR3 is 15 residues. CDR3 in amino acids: CASHRGGTGTSEQYF. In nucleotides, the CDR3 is TGTGCCAGCCATAGGGGTGGGACAGGGACCTCCGAGCAGTACTTC.

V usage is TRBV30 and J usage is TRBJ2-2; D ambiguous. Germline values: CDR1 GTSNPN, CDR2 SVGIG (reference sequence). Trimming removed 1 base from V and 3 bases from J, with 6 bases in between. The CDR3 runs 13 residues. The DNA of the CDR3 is TGTGCCTGGAGTGGCCGGTACACCGGGGAGCTGTTTTTT. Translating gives CAWSGRYTGELFF.

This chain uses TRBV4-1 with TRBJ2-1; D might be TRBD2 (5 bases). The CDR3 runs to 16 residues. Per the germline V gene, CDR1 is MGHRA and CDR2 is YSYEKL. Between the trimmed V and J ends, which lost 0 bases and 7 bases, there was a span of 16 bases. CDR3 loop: CASSQDPRAAANEQFF. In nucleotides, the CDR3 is TGCGCCAGCAGCCAAGATCCCCGGGCAGCGGCGAATGAGCAGTTCTTC.

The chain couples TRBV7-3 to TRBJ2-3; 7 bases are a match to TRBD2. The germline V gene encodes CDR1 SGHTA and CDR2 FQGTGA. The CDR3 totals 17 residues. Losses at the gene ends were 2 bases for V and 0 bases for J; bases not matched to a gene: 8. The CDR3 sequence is CASSLGPAGTSTDTQYF. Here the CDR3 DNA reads TGTGCCAGCAGCTTAGGCCCAGCGGGGACTAGCACAGATACGCAGTATTTT.

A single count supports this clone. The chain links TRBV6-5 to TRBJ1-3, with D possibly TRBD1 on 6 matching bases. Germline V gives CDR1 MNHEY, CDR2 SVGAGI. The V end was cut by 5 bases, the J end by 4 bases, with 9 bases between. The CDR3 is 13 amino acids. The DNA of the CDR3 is TGTGCCAGCAGTACGGGACAAGGAAACACCATATATTTT. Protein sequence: CASSTGQGNTIYF.

CDR3 region: CASSQGIASGNTIYF. In DNA form, the CDR3 reads TGCGCCAGCAGCCAAGGAATAGCCTCTGGAAACACCATATATTTT. The chain joins TRBV4-1 to TRBJ1-3; unclear D gene. The CDR3 runs to 15 residues. From germline, CDR1 is MGHRA and CDR2 YSYEKL. The V end was cut by 1 base, the J end by 0 bases, with 7 bases between.

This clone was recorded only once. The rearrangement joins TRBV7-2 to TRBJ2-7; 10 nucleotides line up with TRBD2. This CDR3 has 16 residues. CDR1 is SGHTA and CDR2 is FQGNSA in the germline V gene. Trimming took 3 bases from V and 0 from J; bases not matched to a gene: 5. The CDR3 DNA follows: TGTGCCAGCAGCTTCACTAGCGGGATGCCCTCCTACGAGCAGTACTTC. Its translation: CASSFTSGMPSYEQYF.

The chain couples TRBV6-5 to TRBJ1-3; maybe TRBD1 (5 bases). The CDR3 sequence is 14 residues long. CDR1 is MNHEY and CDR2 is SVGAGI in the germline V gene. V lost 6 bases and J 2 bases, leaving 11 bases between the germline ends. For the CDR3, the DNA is TGTGCCAGCAGATCCGACAGCACTGGAAACACCATATATTTT. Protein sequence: CASRSDSTGNTIYF.

The CDR3 region is CASSNSSRVVFHGYTF. CDR3 DNA: TGTGCCAGCAGCAACTCCTCCAGGGTTGTTTTTCATGGCTACACCTTC. The rearrangement links TRBV7-2 to TRBJ1-2; maybe TRBD1 (5 bases). CDR3 length: 16 residues. Looked up from germline, CDR1 is SGHTA and CDR2 is FQGNSA. V lost 5 bases and J lost 6, with 22 bases in between.

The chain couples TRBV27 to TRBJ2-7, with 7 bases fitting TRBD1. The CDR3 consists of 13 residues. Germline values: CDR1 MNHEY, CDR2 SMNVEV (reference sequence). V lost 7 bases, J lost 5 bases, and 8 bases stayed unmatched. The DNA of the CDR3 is TGTGCCAGCATGAGACAGGGAGTCCACGAGCAGTACTTC. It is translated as CASMRQGVHEQYF.

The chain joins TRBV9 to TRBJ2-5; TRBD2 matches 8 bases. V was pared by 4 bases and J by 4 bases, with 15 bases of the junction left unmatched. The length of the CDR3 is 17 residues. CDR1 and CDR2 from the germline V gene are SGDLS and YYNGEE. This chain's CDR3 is CASSRTGGPVTRETQYF. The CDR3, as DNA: TGTGCCAGCAGCAGGACGGGAGGGCCTGTTACCCGAGAGACCCAGTACTTC. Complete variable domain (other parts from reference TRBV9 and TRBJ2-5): DSGVTQTPKHLITATGQRVTLRCSPRSGDLSVYWYQQSLDQGLQFLIQYYNGEERAKGNILERFSAQQFPDLHSELNLSSLELGDSALYFCASSRTGGPVTRETQYFGPGTRLLVL.

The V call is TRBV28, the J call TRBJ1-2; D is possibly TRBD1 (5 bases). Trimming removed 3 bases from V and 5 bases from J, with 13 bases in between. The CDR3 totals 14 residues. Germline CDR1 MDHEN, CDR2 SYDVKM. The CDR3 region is CASSFSAGPYGYTF. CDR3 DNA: TGTGCCAGCAGTTTTTCGGCAGGGCCGTATGGCTACACCTTC.

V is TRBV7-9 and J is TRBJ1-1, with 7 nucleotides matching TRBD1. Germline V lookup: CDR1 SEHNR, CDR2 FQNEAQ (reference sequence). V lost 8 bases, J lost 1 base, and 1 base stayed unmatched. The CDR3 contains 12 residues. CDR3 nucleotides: TGTGCCAGCCACAGGGGGAACACTGAAGCTTTCTTT. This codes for CASHRGNTEAFF.

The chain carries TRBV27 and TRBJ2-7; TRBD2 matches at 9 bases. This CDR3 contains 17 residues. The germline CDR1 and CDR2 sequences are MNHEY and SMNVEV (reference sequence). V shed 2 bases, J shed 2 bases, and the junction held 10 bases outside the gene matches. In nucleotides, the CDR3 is TGTGCCAGCAGTTTAAAGCTAGCGGGAATTAACACCTACGAGCAGTACTTC. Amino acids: CASSLKLAGINTYEQYF.

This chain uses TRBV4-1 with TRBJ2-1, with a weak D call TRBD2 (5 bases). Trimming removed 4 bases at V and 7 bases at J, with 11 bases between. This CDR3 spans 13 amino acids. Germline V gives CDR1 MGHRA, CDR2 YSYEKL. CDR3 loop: CASSPSTGNEQFF. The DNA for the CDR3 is TGCGCCAGCAGCCCGTCCACGGGGAATGAGCAGTTCTTC.

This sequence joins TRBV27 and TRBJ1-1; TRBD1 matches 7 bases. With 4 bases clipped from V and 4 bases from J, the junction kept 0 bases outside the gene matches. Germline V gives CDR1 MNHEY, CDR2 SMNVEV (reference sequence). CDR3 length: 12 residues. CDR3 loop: CASSYRGTEAFF. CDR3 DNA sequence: TGTGCCAGCAGTTACAGGGGCACTGAAGCTTTCTTT.

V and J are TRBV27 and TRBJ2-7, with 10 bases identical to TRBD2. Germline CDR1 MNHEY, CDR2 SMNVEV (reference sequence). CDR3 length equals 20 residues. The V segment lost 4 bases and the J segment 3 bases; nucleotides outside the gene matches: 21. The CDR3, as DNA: TGTGCCAGCAGTTCCGTTAGCGGGAGGACGCATTCTGGTGTAAGCTACGAGCAGTACTTC. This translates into CASSSVSGRTHSGVSYEQYF.

Written as DNA, the CDR3 is TGTGCCAGCAGCTCCTACTCGGAGCGGGAGGCCGACAATGAGCAGTTCTTC. Its protein product is CASSSYSEREADNEQFF. The rearrangement uses TRBV7-6 and TRBJ2-1, with TRBD2 matching over 9 bases. V gave up 4 bases and J gave up 5 bases; unmatched junction bases: 12. Germline loops: CDR1 SGHVS, CDR2 FNYEAQ. This CDR3 is 17 amino acids long.

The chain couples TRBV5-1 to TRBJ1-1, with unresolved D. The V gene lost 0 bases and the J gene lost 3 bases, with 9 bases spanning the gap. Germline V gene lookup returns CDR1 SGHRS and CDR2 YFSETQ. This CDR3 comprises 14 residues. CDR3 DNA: TGCGCCAGCAGCTTGGACGGGTCTTACACTGAAGCTTTCTTT. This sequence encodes CASSLDGSYTEAFF.